Listed here are 10 T cell receptor beta chains from one sample, sequenced in a study of T cells in Graves' hyperthyroidism and ophthalmopathy. Using RNA transcripts as the source, TCR beta CDR3 regions were amplified. The HTBI set primed first-round TCR CDR3 RT-PCR. Each CDR3 protein is one row after TCRdb ran MiXCR on the multiplex PCR reads. The repertoire includes about 600,000 distinct CDR3 sequences, over 12% of them detected once, and roughly 7% sits in the top ten. Material: blood. The receptors derive from a woman aged 18-29 years with Graves' ophthalmopathy.

Here the CDR3 DNA reads TGTGCCAGCAGCCAAGTGGTAGGGGGCGGGGAGACCCAGTACTTC. Its protein product is CASSQVVGGGETQYF. The chain uses TRBV4-2 and TRBJ2-5; TRBD1 agrees at 7 bases. The J segment lost 5 bases and the V segment lost 1 base, leaving 7 bases of the junction unmatched. Germline CDR1 reads LGHNA; CDR2 reads YNFKEQ. CDR3 length equals 15 residues.

This clonotype was seen ten or more times. The chain combines TRBV7-9 with TRBJ2-7; D not certain. The CDR3 length is 14 residues. Trimming cost V 3 bases and J 0 bases, with 9 bases left between them. In germline, CDR1 is SEHNR, CDR2 FQNEAQ (reference sequence). The CDR3 spells CASSFRSSSYEQYF. DNA for the CDR3: TGTGCCAGCAGCTTCCGCTCGAGCTCCTACGAGCAGTACTTC.

In its sample, this clonotype was seen many times. The rearrangement links TRBV28 to TRBJ1-5; no firm D call. CDR3 length equals 18 residues. Germline CDR1 is MDHEN and CDR2 is SYDVKM. Trimming cost V 6 bases and J 3 bases, with 24 bases left between them. CDR3 coding DNA: TGTGCCAGCAGCATATCCCCCCCCTTCCAGCCTTTCAATCAGCCCCAGCATTTT. It codes for CASSISPPFQPFNQPQHF.

This clonotype was seen at least ten times. J is TRBJ1-2 and V is TRBV30; 9 positions match TRBD1. The ends lost 1 base at V and 8 bases at J; junction bases unmatched: 5. Germline V lookup: CDR1 GTSNPN, CDR2 SVGIG (reference sequence). The CDR3 runs to 13 residues. For the CDR3, the DNA is TGTGCCTGGAGTGGGGGACAGGGAAGGGGCTACACCTTC. It encodes CAWSGGQGRGYTF.

The CDR3 DNA follows: TGTGCCAGCAGTTACGGGGCCAACGTCCTGACTTTC. Translating gives CASSYGANVLTF. The chain couples TRBV12-3 or TRBV12-4 to TRBJ2-6; D is unclear. The CDR3 sequence is 12 residues long. The ends were cut back, 4 bases at V and 4 bases at J, with 2 bases in the middle.

This chain links TRBV27 with TRBJ1-6, with unresolved D. CDR1 is MNHEY, CDR2 SMNVEV, per germline (reference sequence). The CDR3 is 17 amino acids. V was cut by 6 bases and J by 2 bases, with 17 bases left in between. DNA for the CDR3: TGTGCCAGCAGCCCCACAGCTGTTTCAACCTATAATTCACCCCTCCACTTT. It is translated as CASSPTAVSTYNSPLHF.

The chain couples TRBV15 to TRBJ1-5, with D perhaps TRBD1 (6 bases). The CDR3 has 16 residues. Trimming took 6 bases from V and 2 from J, leaving 17 bases between them. Germline CDR1 is LNHNV and CDR2 is YYDKDF (reference sequence). CDR3 DNA: TGTGCCACCAGGCCGGGATGGGGGCGCGGCAATCAGCCCCAGCATTTT. Its protein product is CATRPGWGRGNQPQHF. The full variable domain, in which reference TRBV15 and TRBJ1-5 provide the parts outside the CDR3, is DAMVIQNPRYQVTQFGKPVTLSCSQTLNHNVMYWYQQKSSQAPKLLFHYYDKDFNNEADTPDNFQSRRPNTSFCFLDIRSPGLGDTAMYLCATRPGWGRGNQPQHFGDGTRLSIL.

A note on this clonotype: A much bigger clone sits one base away, suggesting this may be a read error. The V gene is TRBV5-6, the J gene TRBJ1-3; D is perhaps TRBD1 (6 bases). CDR3 size: 15 residues. Germline CDR1 and CDR2: SGHDT and YYEEEE. The CDR3 reads CASSLSGAISNTIHF. The CDR3, as DNA: TGTGCCAGCAGCTTATCAGGGGCGATTAGCAACACCATACATTTT.

This clonotype came up a few times. The junction departs from the called germline gene at one end, perhaps through a read error. V gene TRBV29-1 combines with J gene TRBJ2-7, with 10 nucleotides matching TRBD2. Germline-derived CDR1 and CDR2 are SQVTM and ANQGSEA. The CDR3 is 18 amino acids. The CDR3, as DNA: TGCAGCGTTGTTGGGGGGGGGCTAGCGGGGGTCCCGTCCTTCGAGCAGTACTTC. It specifies CSVVGGGLAGVPSFEQYF.

This clonotype showed up many times. V and J are TRBV4-2 and TRBJ1-1, with 9 bases identical to TRBD1. The J segment lost 5 bases and the V segment lost 3 bases, leaving 10 bases of the junction unmatched. CDR1 and CDR2 (germline): LGHNA, YNFKEQ. There are 16 residues in the CDR3. CDR3 protein: CASSHMLRQGETEAFF. The CDR3 DNA reads as TGTGCCAGCAGCCACATGCTCAGACAGGGGGAAACTGAAGCTTTCTTT.